Below are 27 T cell receptor beta chains sequenced from a single sample in a study of T cell responses to AZD1222 COVID-19 vaccine. Clones were read by immunoSEQ multiplex PCR, and TCRdb kept only the in-frame ones, dropping some. This sample carries under 95,000 clones, around 85% of them seen once, and the ten largest clones take approximately 8%. Material: peripheral blood, obtained on day 0 of AZD1222 vaccination. All receptors derive from an adult in good health.

The V gene is TRBV4-1, the J gene TRBJ1-5; unclear D gene. The CDR3 consists of 17 residues. In germline, CDR1 is MGHRA, CDR2 YSYEKL. Trimming removed 0 bases at V and 6 bases at J, with 18 bases between. The CDR3 spells CASSQDELRVMGQPQHF. The CDR3 DNA follows: TGCGCCAGCAGCCAAGATGAATTACGGGTGATGGGTCAGCCCCAGCATTTT.

The rearrangement links TRBV7-9 to TRBJ2-5; D uncertain. In germline, CDR1 is SEHNR, CDR2 FQNEAQ (reference sequence). CDR3 length: 13 residues. Between the trimmed V and J ends, which lost 5 bases and 5 bases, there was a span of 12 bases. The CDR3 region has the DNA TGTGCCAGCAGCGCCTCTAACGTGGAGACCCAGTACTTC. It specifies CASSASNVETQYF.

Concerning this clone: This sample includes further DNA sequences coding for the same CDR3. The chain couples TRBV7-2 to TRBJ2-7; 8 nucleotides align to TRBD1. The CDR3 consists of 14 residues. V lost 5 bases and J lost 2; bases outside the gene matches: 5. Germline V lookup: CDR1 SGHTA, CDR2 FQGNSA. CDR3 sequence reads: CASSPRQGPYEQYF. Here the CDR3 DNA reads TGTGCCAGCAGCCCTCGACAGGGGCCCTACGAGCAGTACTTC.

The J gene is TRBJ2-1, the V gene TRBV19; possibly TRBD2 for D (5 bases). The CDR3 covers 12 residues. The V and J ends lost 8 bases and 6 bases respectively, with 11 bases between them. Per the germline V gene, CDR1 is LNHDA and CDR2 is SQIVND (reference sequence). The CDR3 here is CASEGWGNEQFF. Here the CDR3 DNA reads TGTGCCAGTGAGGGATGGGGCAATGAGCAGTTCTTC.

Only one count was recorded for this clone. The CDR3 loop is CASSISSGTYEQYF. The CDR3 bases are TGTGCCAGCAGCATTTCGTCAGGGACCTACGAGCAGTACTTC. The chain recombines TRBV5-5 with TRBJ2-7; weak D call: TRBD1 (5 bases). Germline V gene data show CDR1 as SGHKS and CDR2 as YYEKEE (reference sequence). The CDR3 covers 14 residues. Trimming took off 4 bases at V and 2 bases at J, with 13 bases between the two ends.

The chain employs TRBV28 and TRBJ2-1; TRBD2 matches at 11 bases. The length of the CDR3 is 17 residues. The V segment lost 6 bases and the J segment 10 bases; nucleotides outside the gene matches: 17. Germline-derived CDR1 and CDR2 are MDHEN and SYDVKM. CDR3 bases: TGTGCCAGCAGCTCCGAGGTCGTAGCGGGAGGGCGGGTCGAGCAGTTCTTC. It encodes CASSSEVVAGGRVEQFF.

The rearrangement joins TRBV6-6 to TRBJ2-1; maybe TRBD2 (6 bases). This CDR3 spans 13 amino acids. Germline V gene sequence: CDR1 MNHNY, CDR2 SVGAGI (reference sequence). V lost 4 bases, J lost 5 bases, and 9 bases lay in between. The CDR3 reads CASSWDSDNEQFF. The CDR3 bases are TGTGCCAGCAGTTGGGACTCAGACAATGAGCAGTTCTTC.

The rearrangement uses TRBV28 and TRBJ2-1; D unclear. CDR1 is MDHEN, CDR2 SYDVKM, per germline. The CDR3 spans 12 residues. V was trimmed by 6 bases and J by 9 bases, leaving 12 bases between them. The CDR3 DNA reads as TGTGCCAGCAGGAGTGGGGTAGGTGAGCAGTTCTTC. This encodes CASRSGVGEQFF.

DNA of the CDR3: TGCGCCAGCAGCTTGTCTCCGACATACTACGAGCAGTACTTC. Translation gives CASSLSPTYYEQYF. The chain joins TRBV5-1 to TRBJ2-7; D is undetermined. CDR3 length: 14 amino acids. Trimming removed 1 base at V and 3 bases at J, with 11 bases between. CDR1 is SGHRS, CDR2 YFSETQ, per germline. Full variable domain (remainder filled in from reference TRBV5-1 and TRBJ2-7): KAGVTQTPRYLIKTRGQQVTLSCSPISGHRSVSWYQQTPGQGLQFLFEYFSETQRNKGNFPGRFSGRQFSNSRSEMNVSTLELGDSALYLCASSLSPTYYEQYFGPGTRLTVT.

The rearrangement uses TRBV7-3 and TRBJ2-1, with 12 nucleotides matching TRBD2. The CDR3 runs 15 residues. With V trimmed by 4 bases and J by 3 bases, 1 base remained unmatched. CDR1 is SGHTA, CDR2 FQGTGA, per germline. CDR3 loop: CASSSLAGGYNEQFF. In DNA, the CDR3 is TGTGCCAGCAGCTCACTAGCGGGAGGCTACAATGAGCAGTTCTTC.

The gene calls are TRBV7-2 and TRBJ1-3; D gene unclear. Per the germline V gene, CDR1 is SGHTA and CDR2 is FQGNSA. The V and J ends lost 5 bases and 0 bases respectively, with 11 bases between them. The CDR3 consists of 15 residues. CDR3 coding DNA: TGTGCCAGCAGCCCGGACGGAATCTCTGGAAACACCATATATTTT. Translated: CASSPDGISGNTIYF.

The chain couples TRBV7-2 to TRBJ2-7; tentatively, D is TRBD1 (5 bases). Germline CDR1 SGHTA, CDR2 FQGNSA. The CDR3 contains 14 residues. Trimming left V 1 base short and J 2 bases short, with 9 bases between. For the CDR3, the DNA is TGTGCCAGCAGCTTAGTGGGGCAGACCTACGAGCAGTACTTC. Translating it yields CASSLVGQTYEQYF.

The CDR3 loop reads CASSYSSGGSYTF. CDR3 nucleotides: TGTGCCAGCAGTTACTCTTCAGGGGGAAGCTACACCTTC. This sequence joins TRBV6-7 and TRBJ1-2, with 7 bases identical to TRBD1. TRBV6-7 is reported as an ORF; its role is uncertain. The length of the CDR3 is 13 residues. V was pared by 0 bases and J by 9 bases, with 4 bases of the junction left unmatched.

The chain has TRBV19 and TRBJ1-2; tentative D call: TRBD1 (5 bases). The CDR3 extends over 12 amino acids. The V and J ends lost 2 bases and 8 bases respectively, with 9 bases between them. Looked up from germline, CDR1 is LNHDA and CDR2 is SQIVND (reference sequence). The chain's CDR3 is CASSIMGRGYTF. The CDR3 DNA is TGTGCCAGTAGTATAATGGGGCGAGGCTACACCTTC.

The chain employs TRBV11-2 and TRBJ2-3, with unresolved D. Between the trimmed V and J ends, which lost 3 bases and 7 bases, there was a span of 11 bases. The CDR3 loop spans 13 amino acids. Germline V gene sequence: CDR1 SGHAT, CDR2 FQNNGV. The CDR3 reads CASSFSPLNTQYF. Written as DNA, the CDR3 is TGTGCCAGCAGCTTTAGTCCACTAAATACGCAGTATTTT.

J is TRBJ2-2 and V is TRBV6-6; 9 bases match TRBD1. J gave up 6 bases and V 2 bases, and 4 bases lay outside the gene matches. The germline V gene has CDR1 MNHNY and CDR2 SVGAGI (reference sequence). CDR3 length equals 15 residues. As DNA, the CDR3 is TGTGCCAGCAGTTACGGGACAGGGAGGGCCGGGGAGCTGTTTTTT. Translating gives CASSYGTGRAGELFF.

This clone was found once. The chain couples TRBV18 to TRBJ2-5, with 8 bases identical to TRBD2. Germline V CDR1 and CDR2: KGHSH, LQKENI. This CDR3 comprises 18 residues. V shed 6 bases and J 7 bases; nucleotides not matched to a gene: 22. The CDR3 loop is CASSTTRPSGPDWRTQYF. CDR3 sequence (DNA): TGTGCCAGCTCTACAACCCGGCCTAGCGGGCCCGATTGGAGGACCCAGTACTTC.

The J gene is TRBJ2-1, the V gene TRBV6-1; a weak D match, TRBD2 (11 bases). Germline-derived CDR1 and CDR2 are MNHNS and SASEGT. This CDR3 region has 19 residues. Trimming left V 3 bases short and J 7 bases short, with 28 bases between. As DNA, the CDR3 is TGTGCCAGCAGTGAGCAGACAGGGGGCAGGTCTAGCGGGAGGAATGAGCAGTTCTTC. It yields the protein CASSEQTGGRSSGRNEQFF.

V usage is TRBV21-1 and J usage is TRBJ2-7. TRBV21-1 is deemed a pseudogene. This CDR3 spans 16 amino acids. CDR3 region: CASSMSPGLLAYEQYF. DNA of the CDR3: TGTGCCAGCAGCATGTCCCCGGGCCTTCTTGCGTACGAGCAGTACTTC.

This sequence joins TRBV18 and TRBJ2-3; 11 bases fit TRBD2. Germline CDR1 KGHSH, CDR2 LQKENI. J gave up 5 bases and V 4 bases, and 5 bases lay outside the gene matches. The CDR3 runs to 15 residues. CDR3 DNA: TGTGCCAGCTCACTAGCGGGAGGGTCGGAAGATACGCAGTATTTT. Translation: CASSLAGGSEDTQYF.

This chain connects TRBV3-1 (or the pseudogene TRBV3-2) to TRBJ2-7; 8 nucleotides line up with TRBD2. CDR1 LGHDT and CDR2 YNNKEL come from the germline V gene (reference sequence). V dropped 3 bases and J dropped 7; count of bases not matched to a gene: 2. The CDR3 contains 12 residues. CDR3: CASSHVAGEQYF. CDR3 sequence (DNA): TGTGCCAGCAGCCATGTAGCGGGAGAGCAGTACTTC.

The V and J genes are TRBV24-1 and TRBJ2-1; a weak D match, TRBD1 (5 bases). The CDR3 runs to 14 residues. Trimming removed 5 bases at V and 5 bases at J, with 12 bases between. Germline assignment: CDR1 KGHDR and CDR2 SFDVKD. CDR3 residues: CATSVSGFDNEQFF. The CDR3 DNA follows: TGTGCCACCAGTGTTTCAGGGTTTGACAATGAGCAGTTCTTC.

The V gene is TRBV28, the J gene TRBJ2-6, with 13 positions matching TRBD2. This CDR3 is built from 17 residues. Germline CDR1 and CDR2: MDHEN and SYDVKM. V dropped 6 bases and J dropped 2; count of bases not matched to a gene: 4. CDR3 protein: CASSSGTSGTGANVLTF. CDR3 bases: TGTGCCAGCAGCTCCGGGACTAGCGGGACTGGGGCCAACGTCCTGACTTTC.

The V and J genes are TRBV29-1 and TRBJ2-1; 10 bases fit TRBD2. The CDR3 loop spans 17 amino acids. V shed 0 bases and J 7 bases; nucleotides not matched to a gene: 12. The germline V gene has CDR1 SQVTM and CDR2 ANQGSEA. The CDR3 sequence is CSVEDLLSGRARNEQFF. DNA for the CDR3: TGCAGCGTTGAAGATCTTTTAAGCGGGAGGGCCCGGAATGAGCAGTTCTTC.

This rearrangement joins TRBV12-3 or TRBV12-4 to TRBJ2-1; the D is unclear. V was clipped by 6 bases and J by 0 bases, with 6 bases between them. The CDR3 has 13 residues. CDR3 sequence reads: CASREDSYNEQFF. As DNA, the CDR3 is TGTGCCAGCAGGGAAGACTCCTACAATGAGCAGTTCTTC.

CDR3 sequence: CASSEPGVGDTIYF. The CDR3 nucleotides read TGCGCCAGCAGCGAACCAGGGGTAGGGGACACCATATATTTT. This rearrangement joins TRBV5-1 to TRBJ1-3; D possibly corresponds to TRBD1 (6 bases). V lost 4 bases, J lost 8 bases, and 16 bases lay in between. This CDR3 is 14 amino acids long. Germline CDR1 SGHRS, CDR2 YFSETQ.

The chain joins TRBV19 to TRBJ2-3; no clear D. CDR3 length: 15 amino acids. With 6 bases removed from V and 0 bases from J, the gap between germline ends came to 13 bases. Germline V gene lookup returns CDR1 LNHDA and CDR2 SQIVND (reference sequence). The CDR3 bases are TGTGCCAGTAGCCCAAAAAGAATTAGCACAGATACGCAGTATTTT. This gives the protein CASSPKRISTDTQYF.